Below, 8 T cell receptor beta chains from the same sample are listed, as sequenced in a study of blood T cell repertoires in COVID-19. Only in-frame clones appear in the TCRdb table, and some are missing; sequencing was by immunoSEQ multiplex PCR. This sample has some 270,000 clones, with roughly 84% found just once. Sequenced sample: peripheral blood. These receptors came from a woman between 35 and 50 years old who had recovered from COVID-19.

In the case of this clone: At one end, the junction sequence differs from germline, possibly due to a read error. The V call is TRBV7-3, the J call TRBJ1-1, with 8 bases identical to TRBD1. The germline V gene encodes CDR1 SGHTA and CDR2 FQGTGA. The CDR3 covers 12 residues. CDR3 sequence reads: CASSSTGAEPLF. CDR3 nucleotides: TGTGCCAGCAGCTCGACAGGGGCGGAACCCCTCTTT.

This clone is a singleton in its sample. The CDR3 DNA reads as TGTGCCAGCAGCCTTTTGCAGGGGGCGAGGTCCTACAATGAGCAGTTCTTC. Translated, it gives CASSLLQGARSYNEQFF. V and J are TRBV4-2 and TRBJ2-1, with 8 bases matching TRBD1. The ends lost 4 bases at V and 1 base at J; junction bases unmatched: 9. Germline CDR1 reads LGHNA; CDR2 reads YNFKEQ. The CDR3 loop spans 17 amino acids.

This clone was seen a handful of times. The V call is TRBV4-1, the J call TRBJ1-5, with 8 bases fitting TRBD1. Losses at the gene ends were 3 bases for V and 15 bases for J; bases not matched to a gene: 7. Germline loops: CDR1 MGHRA, CDR2 YSYEKL. There are 12 residues in the CDR3. DNA of the CDR3: TGCGCCAGCAGCCAGCCGGACAGGGAGAGGCATTTT. Protein product: CASSQPDRERHF.

This clone was recorded once. J is TRBJ2-2 and V is TRBV18; 8 bases are a match to TRBD1. The CDR3 totals 18 residues. CDR1 is KGHSH, CDR2 LQKENI, per germline. Germline trimming cut 3 bases from V and 3 bases from J; bases unmatched to any gene: 12. The CDR3 DNA reads TGTGCCAGCTCACCCCCCAGGAGTGACAGGGGATACACCGGGGAGCTGTTTTTT. Translation gives CASSPPRSDRGYTGELFF.

J is TRBJ1-4 and V is TRBV7-6, with D perhaps matching TRBD1 (5 bases). The CDR3 loop spans 14 amino acids. V shed 0 bases and J shed 7 bases, with 9 bases lying between them. Germline CDR1 is SGHVS and CDR2 is FNYEAQ. In DNA form, the CDR3 reads TGTGCCAGCAGCTTAGCGGGGGGGAGTGAAAAACTGTTTTTT. Protein product: CASSLAGGSEKLFF.

For the CDR3, the DNA is TGTGCCAGCAGCTCCGACAGGGCCATTACCACCGGGGAGCTGTTTTTT. It specifies CASSSDRAITTGELFF. This sequence joins TRBV5-4 and TRBJ2-2; 7 bases map to TRBD1. With 3 bases clipped from V and 4 bases from J, the junction kept 9 bases outside the gene matches. This CDR3 is built from 16 residues. Germline V gives CDR1 SGHNT, CDR2 YYREEE (reference sequence).

This chain joins TRBV6-1 and TRBJ1-2; tentatively, D is TRBD1 (5 bases). V dropped 5 bases and J dropped 4 bases, with 11 bases sitting between them. Per germline, CDR1 MNHNS and CDR2 SASEGT. The CDR3 runs 13 residues. CDR3 in DNA: TGTGCCAGCAGTACACAGGAATTCTATGGCTACACCTTC. This gives the protein CASSTQEFYGYTF.

This chain connects TRBV2 to TRBJ2-1; D might be TRBD1 (9 bases). Trimming shortened V by 7 bases and J by 7 bases, and 20 bases separated the two germline ends. The length of the CDR3 is 15 residues. Germline CDR1 is SNHLY and CDR2 is FYNNEI. Here the CDR3 DNA reads TGTGCCAGCACGGGGGGGACAGGGAGAAGAAATGAGCAGTTCTTC. Translation gives CASTGGTGRRNEQFF.